These 5 T cell receptor beta chains share one sample of origin, sequenced in a study of T cells expressing NK-cell markers. TCRdb reanalyzed the 5' RACE reads, giving one entry per CDR3 protein sequence and no DNA. This repertoire includes 300,000 or so distinct CDR3 sequences. The material sequenced was blood T cells: a sorted CD56 or NKG2C T cell subset, CD4+ or CD8+ T cells, or bulk PBMC T cells (not recorded which). The source is a woman between 18 and 69 years old in good health.

This chain joins TRBV20-1 and TRBJ2-1; without DNA, the TCRdb call of TRBD2 cannot be checked. The CDR3 spans 18 residues. CDR1 and CDR2 from the germline V gene are DFQATT and SNEGSKA (reference sequence). CDR3 protein: CSARLGGPESSSYNEQFF.

This sequence joins TRBV5-1 and TRBJ1-5. The CDR3 has 15 amino acids. Looked up from germline, CDR1 is SGHRS and CDR2 is YFSETQ. The CDR3 here is CASSLGDAGPGIQHF. Complete variable domain (other parts from reference TRBV5-1 and TRBJ1-5): KAGVTQTPRYLIKTRGQQVTLSCSPISGHRSVSWYQQTPGQGLQFLFEYFSETQRNKGNFPGRFSGRQFSNSRSEMNVSTLELGDSALYLCASSLGDAGPGIQHFGDGTRLSIL.

The chain is built from TRBV7-2 and TRBJ2-3; TCRdb reports TRBD1, a call that lacks DNA to check it against. This CDR3 region has 16 residues. Germline CDR1 SGHTA, CDR2 FQGNSA. CDR3 protein: CASSHQVGKRTDTQYF.

V and J are TRBV28 and TRBJ2-7; the TRBD1 assignment by TCRdb is unverifiable without DNA. The CDR3 has 15 amino acids. The germline V gene has CDR1 MDHEN and CDR2 SYDVKM. This CDR3 is CASKEGPPPYYEQYF.

The chain recombines TRBV10-3 with TRBJ2-1; the TCRdb call, TRBD1, lacks DNA for checking. The germline CDR1 and CDR2 sequences are ENHRY and SYGVKD. The CDR3 consists of 15 residues. The CDR3 loop reads CAISELGLLYNEQFF.